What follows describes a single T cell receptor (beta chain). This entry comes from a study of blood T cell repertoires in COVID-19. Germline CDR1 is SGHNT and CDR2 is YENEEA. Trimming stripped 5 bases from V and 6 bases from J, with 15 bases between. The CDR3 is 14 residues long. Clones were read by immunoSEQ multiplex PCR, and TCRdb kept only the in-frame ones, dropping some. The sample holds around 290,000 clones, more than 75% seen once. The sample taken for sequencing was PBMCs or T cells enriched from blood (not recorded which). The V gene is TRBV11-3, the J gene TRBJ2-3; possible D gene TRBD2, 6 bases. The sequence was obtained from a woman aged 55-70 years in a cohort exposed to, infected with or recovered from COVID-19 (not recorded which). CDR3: CASSRGTLGDTQYF. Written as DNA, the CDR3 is TGTGCCAGCAGCCGGGGGACCCTGGGGGATACGCAGTATTTT.